This T cell receptor (beta chain) was obtained from a study of cytomegalovirus exposure and HLA in healthy donors. Study context: Earlier work reported about 110 million unique TCR beta sequences from about 190 million T cells. Study findings and constraints: Previously analyzed data showed that most TCR beta V segments were productive at a frequency of about 87% or about 30%. Immune exposure information comprised only CMV serostatus. A later analysis found most CMV-associated TCR beta chains apparently HLA-restricted.

About this clone: Its antigen is unidentified.

PCR used 60 Vbeta primers and 13 Jbeta primers. Only in-frame clones appear in the TCRdb table, and some are missing; sequencing was by immunoSEQ multiplex PCR. The repertoire holds about 170,000 clones, 75% to 90% seen once, with 4.5% in the top ten. The CDR3 contains 14 residues. J gave up 2 bases and V 6 bases, and 6 bases lay outside the gene matches. The germline CDR1 and CDR2 sequences are SNHLY and FYNNEI. The sequenced material came from PBMCs. J is TRBJ2-7 and V is TRBV2; TRBD2 matches 8 bases. This sequence originates from a woman aged 45-65 years in good health and CMV-seropositive. CDR3 protein: CASRLLAATYEQYF. In DNA, the CDR3 is TGTGCCAGCAGGTTACTAGCGGCGACCTACGAGCAGTACTTC.